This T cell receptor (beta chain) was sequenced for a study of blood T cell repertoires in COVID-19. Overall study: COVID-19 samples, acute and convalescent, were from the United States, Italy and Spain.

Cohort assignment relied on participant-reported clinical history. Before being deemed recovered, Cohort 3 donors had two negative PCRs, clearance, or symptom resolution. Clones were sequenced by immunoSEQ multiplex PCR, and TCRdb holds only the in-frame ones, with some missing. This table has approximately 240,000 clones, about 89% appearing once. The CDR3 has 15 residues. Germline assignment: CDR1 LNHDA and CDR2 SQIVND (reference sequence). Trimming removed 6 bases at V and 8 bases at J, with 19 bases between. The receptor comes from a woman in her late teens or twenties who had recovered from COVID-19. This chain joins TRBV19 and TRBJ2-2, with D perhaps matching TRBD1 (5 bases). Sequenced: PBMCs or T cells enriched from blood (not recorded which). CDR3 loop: CASSPRQYARGELFF. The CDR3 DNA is TGTGCCAGTAGCCCCAGACAGTACGCACGGGGGGAGCTGTTTTTT.